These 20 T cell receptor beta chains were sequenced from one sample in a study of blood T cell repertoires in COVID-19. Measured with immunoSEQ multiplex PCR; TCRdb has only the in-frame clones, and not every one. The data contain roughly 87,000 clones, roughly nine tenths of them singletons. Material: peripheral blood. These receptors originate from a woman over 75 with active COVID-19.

The CDR3 nucleotides read TGTGCCAGCAGTGCAAGTGAGGGAACCCTTAAATTCCCTGAAGCTTTCTTT. This gives the protein CASSASEGTLKFPEAFF. The V gene is TRBV25-1, the J gene TRBJ1-1; D unclear. Germline lookup yields CDR1 MGHDK and CDR2 SYGVNS. This CDR3 is built from 17 residues. Trimming removed 4 bases at V and 6 bases at J, with 24 bases between.

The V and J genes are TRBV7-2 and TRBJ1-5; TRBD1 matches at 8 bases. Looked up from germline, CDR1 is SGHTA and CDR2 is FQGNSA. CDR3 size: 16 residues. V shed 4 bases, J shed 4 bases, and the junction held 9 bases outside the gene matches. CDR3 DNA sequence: TGTGCCAGCAGCTCCAACAGGGGGGCGGGGAATCAGCCCCAGCATTTT. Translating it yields CASSSNRGAGNQPQHF.

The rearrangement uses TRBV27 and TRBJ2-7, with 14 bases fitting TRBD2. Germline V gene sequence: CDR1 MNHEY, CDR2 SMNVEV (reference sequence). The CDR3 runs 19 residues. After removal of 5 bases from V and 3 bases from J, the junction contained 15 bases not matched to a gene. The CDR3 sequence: CASSPSGLAGGRGSYEQYF. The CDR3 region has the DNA TGTGCCAGCAGTCCCTCCGGACTAGCGGGAGGCCGAGGGAGCTACGAGCAGTACTTC.

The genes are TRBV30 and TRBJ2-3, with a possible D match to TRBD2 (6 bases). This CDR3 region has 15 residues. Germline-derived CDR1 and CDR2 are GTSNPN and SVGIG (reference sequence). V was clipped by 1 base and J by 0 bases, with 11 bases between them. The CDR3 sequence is CAWSGSGGSTDTQYF. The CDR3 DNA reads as TGTGCCTGGAGTGGTAGCGGAGGAAGCACAGATACGCAGTATTTT.

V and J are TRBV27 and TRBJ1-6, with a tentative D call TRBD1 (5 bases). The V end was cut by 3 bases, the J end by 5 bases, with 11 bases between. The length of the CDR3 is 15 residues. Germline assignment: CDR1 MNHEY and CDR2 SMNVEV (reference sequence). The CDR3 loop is CASSFGGLDNSPLHF. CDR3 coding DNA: TGTGCCAGCAGTTTCGGGGGATTGGATAATTCACCCCTCCACTTT.

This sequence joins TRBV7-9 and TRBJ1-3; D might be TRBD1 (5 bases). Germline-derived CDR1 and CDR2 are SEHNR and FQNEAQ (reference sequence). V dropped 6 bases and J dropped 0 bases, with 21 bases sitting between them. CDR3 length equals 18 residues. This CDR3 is CASSLGRRQTLSGNTIYF. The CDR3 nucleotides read TGTGCCAGCAGTCTCGGGAGGCGACAGACTCTCTCTGGAAACACCATATATTTT.

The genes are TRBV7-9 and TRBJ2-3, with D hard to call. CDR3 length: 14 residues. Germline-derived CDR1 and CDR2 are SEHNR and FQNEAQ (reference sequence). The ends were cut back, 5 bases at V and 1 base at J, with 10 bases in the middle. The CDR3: CASSPVVGTDTQYF. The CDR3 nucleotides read TGTGCCAGCAGCCCGGTAGTCGGCACAGATACGCAGTATTTT. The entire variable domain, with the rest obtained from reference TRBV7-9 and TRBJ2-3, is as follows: DTGVSQNPRHKITKRGQNVTFRCDPISEHNRLYWYRQTLGQGPEFLTYFQNEAQLEKSRLLSDRFSAERPKGSFSTLEIQRTEQGDSAMYLCASSPVVGTDTQYFGPGTRLTVL.

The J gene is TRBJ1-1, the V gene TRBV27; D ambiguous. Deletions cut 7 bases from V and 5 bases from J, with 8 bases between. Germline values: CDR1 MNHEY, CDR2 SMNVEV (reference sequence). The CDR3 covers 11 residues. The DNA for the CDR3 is TGTGCCAGCATCCGGTGGACTGAAGCTTTCTTT. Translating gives CASIRWTEAFF.

This CDR3 is CASSLGGLAGDGDEQFF. The DNA of the CDR3 is TGTGCCAGCAGTTTAGGGGGACTAGCGGGAGATGGCGATGAGCAGTTCTTC. This chain links TRBV28 with TRBJ2-1; 14 nucleotides line up with TRBD2. V was clipped by 2 bases and J by 8 bases; unmatched bases: 8. This CDR3 has 17 amino acids. Germline V gene data show CDR1 as MDHEN and CDR2 as SYDVKM.

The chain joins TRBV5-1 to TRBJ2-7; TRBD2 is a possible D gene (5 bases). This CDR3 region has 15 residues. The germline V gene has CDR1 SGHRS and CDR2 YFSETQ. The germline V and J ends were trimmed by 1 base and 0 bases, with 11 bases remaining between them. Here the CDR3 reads CASSLSDDYSYEQYF. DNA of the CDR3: TGCGCCAGCAGCTTGTCCGACGACTACTCCTACGAGCAGTACTTC.

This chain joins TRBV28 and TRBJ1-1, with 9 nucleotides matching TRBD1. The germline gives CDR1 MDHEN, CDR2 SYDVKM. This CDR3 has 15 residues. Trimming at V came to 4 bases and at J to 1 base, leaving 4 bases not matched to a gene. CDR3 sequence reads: CASSSSGQGNTEAFF. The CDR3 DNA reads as TGTGCCAGCAGTTCCTCGGGACAGGGGAACACTGAAGCTTTCTTT.

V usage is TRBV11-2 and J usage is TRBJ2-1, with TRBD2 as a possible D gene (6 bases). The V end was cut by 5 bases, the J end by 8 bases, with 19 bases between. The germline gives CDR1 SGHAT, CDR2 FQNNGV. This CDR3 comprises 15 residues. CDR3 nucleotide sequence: TGTGCCAGCAGCCTCATCTCACGGGAGAAGGATGAGCAGTTCTTC. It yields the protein CASSLISREKDEQFF.

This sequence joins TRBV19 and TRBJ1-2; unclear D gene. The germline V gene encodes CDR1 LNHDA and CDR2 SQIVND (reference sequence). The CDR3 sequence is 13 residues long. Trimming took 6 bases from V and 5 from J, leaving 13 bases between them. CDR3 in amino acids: CASRGGGWYGYTF. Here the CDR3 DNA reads TGTGCCAGTAGGGGCGGAGGATGGTATGGCTACACCTTC.

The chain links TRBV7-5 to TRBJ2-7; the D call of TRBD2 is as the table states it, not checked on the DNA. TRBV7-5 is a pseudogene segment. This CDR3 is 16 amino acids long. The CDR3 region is CVRPHSGRGVSYEQYF. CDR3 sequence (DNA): TGTGTCAGACCGCATAGCGGGAGGGGGGTTTCGTACGAGCAGTACTTC.

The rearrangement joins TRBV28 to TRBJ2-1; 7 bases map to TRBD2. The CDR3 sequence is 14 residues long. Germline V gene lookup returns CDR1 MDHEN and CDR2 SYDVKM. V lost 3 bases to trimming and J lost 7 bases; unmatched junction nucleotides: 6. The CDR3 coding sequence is TGTGCCAGCAGTTTGGGGGAGGGCCGTAATGAGCAGTTCTTC. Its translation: CASSLGEGRNEQFF. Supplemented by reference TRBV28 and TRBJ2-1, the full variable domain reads DVKVTQSSRYLVKRTGEKVFLECVQDMDHENMFWYRQDPGLGLRLIYFSYDVKMKEKGDIPEGYSVSREKKERFSLILESASTNQTSMYLCASSLGEGRNEQFFGPGTRLTVL.

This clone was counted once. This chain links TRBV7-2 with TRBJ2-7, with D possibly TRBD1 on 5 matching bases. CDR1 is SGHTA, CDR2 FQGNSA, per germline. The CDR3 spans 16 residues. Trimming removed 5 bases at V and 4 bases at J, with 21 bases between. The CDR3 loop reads CASSPSGGRVPYEQYF. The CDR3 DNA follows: TGTGCCAGCAGCCCCTCAGGCGGCAGGGTTCCTTACGAGCAGTACTTC. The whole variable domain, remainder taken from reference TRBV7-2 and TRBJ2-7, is GAGVSQSPSNKVTEKGKDVELRCDPISGHTALYWYRQSLGQGLEFLIYFQGNSAPDKSGLPSDRFSAERTGGSVSTLTIQRTQQEDSAVYLCASSPSGGRVPYEQYFGPGTRLTVT.

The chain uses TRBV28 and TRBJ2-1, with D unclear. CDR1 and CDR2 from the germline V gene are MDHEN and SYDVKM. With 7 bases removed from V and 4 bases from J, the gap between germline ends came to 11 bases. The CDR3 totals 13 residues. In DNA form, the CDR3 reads TGTGCCAGCACCTTCTCGTCTTACAATGAGCAGTTCTTC. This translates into CASTFSSYNEQFF. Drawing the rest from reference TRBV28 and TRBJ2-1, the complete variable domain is DVKVTQSSRYLVKRTGEKVFLECVQDMDHENMFWYRQDPGLGLRLIYFSYDVKMKEKGDIPEGYSVSREKKERFSLILESASTNQTSMYLCASTFSSYNEQFFGPGTRLTVL.

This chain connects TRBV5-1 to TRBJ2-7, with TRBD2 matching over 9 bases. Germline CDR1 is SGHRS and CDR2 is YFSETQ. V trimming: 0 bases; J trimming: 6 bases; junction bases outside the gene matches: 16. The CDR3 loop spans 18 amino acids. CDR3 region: CASSLAASGAPRAVEQYF. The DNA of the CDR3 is TGCGCCAGCAGCTTGGCGGCTAGCGGGGCCCCCAGGGCAGTCGAGCAGTACTTC.

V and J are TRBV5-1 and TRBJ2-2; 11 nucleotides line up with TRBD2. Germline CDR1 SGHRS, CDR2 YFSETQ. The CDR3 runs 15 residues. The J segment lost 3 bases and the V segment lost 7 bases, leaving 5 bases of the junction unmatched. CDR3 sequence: CASLRTSGYTGELFF. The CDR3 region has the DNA TGCGCCAGCTTACGGACTAGCGGGTACACCGGGGAGCTGTTTTTT.

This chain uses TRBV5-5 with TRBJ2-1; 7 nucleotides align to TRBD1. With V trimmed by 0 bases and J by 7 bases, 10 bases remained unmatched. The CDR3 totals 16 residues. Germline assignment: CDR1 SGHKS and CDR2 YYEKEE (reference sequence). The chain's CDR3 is CASSLARGGSSNEQFF. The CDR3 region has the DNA TGTGCCAGCAGCTTGGCCAGAGGGGGCAGCTCTAATGAGCAGTTCTTC.